Below are 18 T cell receptor beta chains sequenced from a single sample in a study of human T cells and chemical hapten exposure. Noted time point: patch test 1, 2 weeks after DPC sensitization. Treatment: therapeutic diphenylcyclopropenone sensitization with weekly scalp DPC. In TCRdb, the RACE reads were re-called with MiXCR into one record per CDR3 protein. Of around 77,000 distinct CDR3 sequences in the sample, 9.8% are singletons; the top ten hold 3.3%. The sequencing used whole blood, collected in connection with sensitization to the hapten diphenylcyclopropenone (DPC). Receptors were obtained from a woman aged 40 to 49 with alopecia areata. Some clones in this sample may be carry-over from other donors' samples.

This clonotype was counted many times. The chain links TRBV25-1 to TRBJ2-2; TRBD1 aligns across 9 bases. Germline V CDR1 and CDR2: MGHDK, SYGVNS. The CDR3 length is 16 residues. V shed 7 bases, J shed 4 bases, and the junction held 10 bases outside the gene matches. CDR3 loop: CASKSQGARSTGELFF. CDR3 nucleotides: TGTGCCAGCAAATCACAGGGGGCGAGGAGCACCGGGGAGCTGTTTTTT.

This clonotype appeared a few times. The chain carries TRBV20-1 and TRBJ1-5; 9 positions match TRBD1. The CDR3 length is 13 residues. Germline V gives CDR1 DFQATT, CDR2 SNEGSKA (reference sequence). Losses at the gene ends were 4 bases for V and 7 bases for J; bases not matched to a gene: 5. CDR3 coding DNA: TGCAGTGCTAACAGGGGGCTGGGGCAGCCCCAGCATTTT. Protein: CSANRGLGQPQHF.

The V call is TRBV5-1, the J call TRBJ2-1; 8 bases agree with TRBD2. Per the germline V gene, CDR1 is SGHRS and CDR2 is YFSETQ. Trimming took 7 bases from V and 0 from J; bases not matched to a gene: 9. The CDR3 has 16 amino acids. The CDR3 sequence is CASYGGAGSSYNEQFF. As DNA, the CDR3 is TGCGCCAGCTACGGGGGGGCCGGGAGCTCCTACAATGAGCAGTTCTTC. Using reference TRBV5-1 and TRBJ2-1 for the parts outside the CDR3, the full variable domain is KAGVTQTPRYLIKTRGQQVTLSCSPISGHRSVSWYQQTPGQGLQFLFEYFSETQRNKGNFPGRFSGRQFSNSRSEMNVSTLELGDSALYLCASYGGAGSSYNEQFFGPGTRLTVL.

The genes are TRBV5-1 and TRBJ1-5; D gene unclear. V lost 4 bases to trimming and J lost 11 bases, with 16 bases between them. Germline-derived CDR1 and CDR2 are SGHRS and YFSETQ. The CDR3 runs to 13 residues. CDR3 region: CASSPDPLAAQHF. In DNA, the CDR3 is TGCGCCAGCAGCCCGGACCCATTAGCGGCCCAGCATTTT.

The chain combines TRBV4-1 with TRBJ1-3; TRBD1 aligns across 9 bases. The germline V gene has CDR1 MGHRA and CDR2 YSYEKL. The CDR3 has 15 residues. After removal of 1 base from V and 7 bases from J, the junction contained 5 bases not matched to a gene. The CDR3 protein is CASSQAGQGRNTIYF. In DNA, the CDR3 is TGCGCCAGCAGCCAAGCGGGACAGGGTCGCAACACCATATATTTT.

Many counts were recorded for this clonotype. The chain is built from TRBV29-1 and TRBJ1-2; D not certain. V lost 0 bases and J lost 3, with 5 bases in between. This CDR3 is built from 12 residues. In germline, CDR1 is SQVTM, CDR2 ANQGSEA. DNA for the CDR3: TGCAGCGTTGAAGACAGCCACTATGGCTACACCTTC. Residues: CSVEDSHYGYTF. Combining the CDR3 with reference TRBV29-1 and TRBJ1-2 gives the whole variable domain SAVISQKPSRDICQRGTSLTIQCQVDSQVTMMFWYRQQPGQSLTLIATANQGSEATYESGFVIDKFPISRPNLTFSTLTVSNMSPEDSSIYLCSVEDSHYGYTFGSGTRLTVV.

This clonotype was seen repeatedly, ten times or more. The rearrangement joins TRBV18 to TRBJ1-6; D unresolved. Germline loops: CDR1 KGHSH, CDR2 LQKENI. The CDR3 consists of 14 residues. V was pared by 1 base and J by 7 bases, with 8 bases between. Here the CDR3 DNA reads TGTGCCAGCTCACCACTCCAGGAGAATTCACCCCTCCACTTT. Translation: CASSPLQENSPLHF. The full variable domain, with the rest looked up from reference TRBV18 and TRBJ1-6, is NAGVMQNPRHLVRRRGQEARLRCSPMKGHSHVYWYRQLPEEGLKFMVYLQKENIIDESGMPKERFSAEFPKEGPSILRIQQVVRGDSAAYFCASSPLQENSPLHFGNGTRLTVT.

In its sample, this clonotype was seen many times. This chain links TRBV2 with TRBJ1-1; D call uncertain. CDR1 and CDR2 (germline): SNHLY, FYNNEI. CDR3 length: 10 residues. The V end lost 6 bases, the J end lost 12 bases, and 11 bases lay between the germline ends. The CDR3 sequence: CASRILLTFF. For the CDR3, the DNA is TGTGCCAGCAGAATACTCCTAACTTTCTTT.

This clonotype was detected many times. V and J are TRBV11-2 and TRBJ2-7; 8 bases are shared with TRBD1. This CDR3 has 14 amino acids. The germline V gene has CDR1 SGHAT and CDR2 FQNNGV. V was clipped by 5 bases and J by 7 bases; unmatched bases: 10. CDR3 residues: CASSPQGAVGEQYF. The DNA of the CDR3 is TGTGCCAGCAGCCCCCAGGGGGCTGTCGGTGAGCAGTACTTC.

The table lists this clonotype with many counts. The rearrangement links TRBV4-3 to TRBJ2-2; D not certain. The CDR3 is 15 amino acids. V lost 1 base, J lost 0 bases, and 6 bases lay in between. Germline-derived CDR1 and CDR2 are LGHNA and YSLEER. The CDR3 loop is CASSQAPTNTGELFF. The CDR3 DNA is TGCGCCAGCAGCCAAGCACCGACGAACACCGGGGAGCTGTTTTTT.

This clonotype was picked up a small number of times. This chain links TRBV6-6 with TRBJ1-2, with 7 bases aligning to TRBD1. The germline V gene encodes CDR1 MNHNY and CDR2 SVGAGI (reference sequence). Trimming removed 6 bases from V and 2 bases from J; junction bases left unmatched: 9. The CDR3 is 15 amino acids. The CDR3 sequence: CASRLQGLGNYGYTF. The CDR3 DNA is TGTGCCAGCAGACTACAGGGGTTGGGCAACTATGGCTACACCTTC.

This clonotype was found many times. The gene calls are TRBV20-1 and TRBJ1-3; no firm D call. Trimming took 1 base from V and 4 from J, leaving 14 bases between them. The germline CDR1 and CDR2 sequences are DFQATT and SNEGSKA (reference sequence). The CDR3 spans 15 residues. The CDR3 region is CSARVKELPGNTIYF. The CDR3 region has the DNA TGCAGTGCTAGAGTGAAGGAACTACCAGGAAACACCATATATTTT.

This clonotype appeared a few times. The chain is built from TRBV12-3 or TRBV12-4 and TRBJ2-2, with a weak D call TRBD2 (6 bases). The CDR3 is 14 amino acids. V was pared by 5 bases and J by 6 bases, with 13 bases between. DNA for the CDR3: TGTGCCAGCAGTCGACTAGAAGTGGCCGGGGAGCTGTTTTTT. This gives the protein CASSRLEVAGELFF.

Many counts were recorded for this clonotype. This chain joins TRBV6-5 and TRBJ1-2, with 7 bases matching TRBD1. The V and J ends lost 0 bases and 2 bases, in that order; junction bases with no gene match: 3. This CDR3 comprises 15 residues. Germline V gene sequence: CDR1 MNHEY, CDR2 SVGAGI. The CDR3 spells CASSYSPGGNYGYTF. In nucleotides, the CDR3 is TGTGCCAGCAGTTACTCGCCAGGGGGGAACTATGGCTACACCTTC.

This clonotype was seen repeatedly, ten times or more. V is TRBV11-2 and J is TRBJ1-2, with D hard to call. The V end was cut by 0 bases, the J end by 6 bases, with 5 bases between. The CDR3 is 12 residues long. In germline, CDR1 is SGHAT, CDR2 FQNNGV. CDR3 protein: CASSLDGNGYTF. CDR3 in DNA: TGTGCCAGCAGCTTAGACGGTAATGGCTACACCTTC.

This clonotype has ten or more counts. This rearrangement joins TRBV7-9 to TRBJ2-6, with D unclear. Germline CDR1 is SEHNR and CDR2 is FQNEAQ (reference sequence). V was cut by 6 bases and J by 2 bases, with 5 bases left in between. The CDR3 covers 13 residues. The CDR3 region has the DNA TGTGCCAGCAGAAGGGCTGGGGCCAACGTCCTGACTTTC. It codes for CASRRAGANVLTF.

This clonotype was found many times. The rearrangement links TRBV10-2 to TRBJ1-1, with 7 bases lining up with TRBD1. The J segment lost 1 base and the V segment lost 3 bases, leaving 8 bases of the junction unmatched. Germline CDR1 and CDR2: WSHSY and SAAADI. This CDR3 is built from 16 residues. The CDR3 bases are TGCGCCAGCAGTGATCGGGCGACAGGGAAGAACACTGAAGCTTTCTTT. This encodes CASSDRATGKNTEAFF.

This clonotype was counted at least ten times. The chain uses TRBV7-2 and TRBJ1-2; TRBD1 might be the D (5 bases). Germline CDR1 and CDR2: SGHTA and FQGNSA. The V end lost 1 base, the J end lost 1 base, and 13 bases lay between the germline ends. The CDR3 extends over 16 amino acids. The DNA of the CDR3 is TGTGCCAGCAGCTTAGGCTTTAGGGGCGATAACTATGGCTACACCTTC. Its translation: CASSLGFRGDNYGYTF.